The 16 T cell receptor beta chains reported below all come from one sample, sequenced in a study of shared clonotypes between healthy human individuals. Some clones are missing from TCRdb's copy, which holds only in-frame ones; the method was immunoSEQ multiplex PCR. This table holds 400,000 to 600,000 clones, roughly 77% found once. Sequenced material: PBMCs. These receptors all stem from a woman aged 40 to 50 in good health. Some clones in this sample may be carry-over from other donors' samples.

This chain uses TRBV19 with TRBJ2-3; D not resolved. This CDR3 contains 15 residues. Trimming took 2 bases from V and 5 from J, leaving 14 bases between them. In germline, CDR1 is LNHDA, CDR2 SQIVND (reference sequence). The CDR3 reads CASSITGPYGDTQYF. In DNA form, the CDR3 reads TGTGCCAGTAGTATAACCGGGCCCTACGGAGATACGCAGTATTTT. Based on the CDR3 plus reference TRBV19 and TRBJ2-3, the full variable domain is DGGITQSPKYLFRKEGQNVTLSCEQNLNHDAMYWYRQDPGQGLRLIYYSQIVNDFQKGDIAEGYSVSREKKESFPLTVTSAQKNPTAFYLCASSITGPYGDTQYFGPGTRLTVL.

In the case of this clone: The sample has other DNA sequences that encode this CDR3 too. J is TRBJ2-5 and V is TRBV5-1; perhaps TRBD1 as D (5 bases). In germline, CDR1 is SGHRS, CDR2 YFSETQ. With 0 bases removed from V and 5 bases from J, the gap between germline ends came to 8 bases. CDR3 size: 13 residues. The CDR3 coding sequence is TGCGCCAGCAGCTTGGGGCCAGGGGAGACCCAGTACTTC. Amino acids: CASSLGPGETQYF.

Turning to this clone: Different DNA sequences within this sample yield the same CDR3. V and J are TRBV5-1 and TRBJ2-7; TRBD1 matches 7 bases. V lost 2 bases to trimming and J lost 0 bases; unmatched junction nucleotides: 5. Germline loops: CDR1 SGHRS, CDR2 YFSETQ. The CDR3 loop spans 15 amino acids. The CDR3 loop reads CASSLPGTVSYEQYF. DNA for the CDR3: TGCGCCAGCAGCTTACCCGGGACAGTCTCCTACGAGCAGTACTTC.

The chain carries TRBV10-3 and TRBJ2-1; D is unclear. CDR3 size: 12 residues. From germline, CDR1 is ENHRY and CDR2 SYGVKD. V was clipped by 3 bases and J by 4 bases, with 4 bases between them. CDR3 sequence reads: CAISDTYNEQFF. The DNA of the CDR3 is TGTGCCATCAGTGATACGTACAATGAGCAGTTCTTC.

This clone was picked up a small number of times. The same CDR3 arises from other DNA sequences in this sample as well. This chain uses TRBV30 with TRBJ2-1, with a tentative D call TRBD1 (6 bases). Germline V gene data show CDR1 as GTSNPN and CDR2 as SVGIG (reference sequence). V was shortened by 1 base and J by 10 bases, with 14 bases between the two germline ends. This CDR3 is 13 amino acids long. For the CDR3, the DNA is TGTGCCTGGAGTGGGAGGAATCAGGGGGAGCAGTTCTTC. Translation: CAWSGRNQGEQFF. Based on the CDR3 plus reference TRBV30 and TRBJ2-1, the full variable domain is SQTIHQWPATLVQPVGSPLSLECTVEGTSNPNLYWYRQAAGRGLQLLFYSVGIGQISSEVPQNLSASRPQDRQFILSSKKLLLSDSGFYLCAWSGRNQGEQFFGPGTRLTVL.

In its sample, this clone was seen once. Within the sample, other DNA sequences also encode this same CDR3. This sequence joins TRBV28 and TRBJ1-2; TRBD1 matches 7 bases. This CDR3 spans 12 amino acids. The germline V gene has CDR1 MDHEN and CDR2 SYDVKM. Losses at the gene ends were 6 bases for V and 3 bases for J; bases not matched to a gene: 1. The DNA of the CDR3 is TGTGCCAGCAGAACAGGGGACTATGGCTACACCTTC. Amino acid sequence: CASRTGDYGYTF.

The CDR3 sequence is CASSGTENSPLHF. CDR3 nucleotide sequence: TGTGCCAGTTCCGGGACAGAGAATTCACCCCTCCACTTT. The chain links TRBV6-6 to TRBJ1-6, with TRBD1 matching over 7 bases. Losses at the gene ends were 9 bases for V and 7 bases for J; bases not matched to a gene: 6. This CDR3 is 13 amino acids long. CDR1 and CDR2 from the germline V gene are MNHNY and SVGAGI (reference sequence).

The chain combines TRBV6-4 with TRBJ2-1; 8 bases are a match to TRBD2. J gave up 4 bases and V 6 bases, and 8 bases lay outside the gene matches. Germline V lookup: CDR1 MRHNA, CDR2 SNTAGT. The CDR3 is 15 residues long. The CDR3: CASSYLSGDYNEQFF. The CDR3 bases are TGTGCCAGCAGCTACCTTAGCGGGGATTACAATGAGCAGTTCTTC.

This clone has a count of ten or more. The chain carries TRBV11-2 and TRBJ2-7, with D hard to call. The CDR3 runs 12 residues. Germline values: CDR1 SGHAT, CDR2 FQNNGV. V was shortened by 1 base and J by 1 base, with 2 bases between the two germline ends. CDR3 DNA sequence: TGTGCCAGCAGCTTAGGGTCCTACGAGCAGTACTTC. Translated, it gives CASSLGSYEQYF.

This clone occurred once. The gene calls are TRBV18 and TRBJ2-2; 7 bases fit TRBD1. Unmatched junction bases numbered 11, after V lost 6 bases and J lost 7 bases. Germline CDR1 reads KGHSH; CDR2 reads LQKENI. The CDR3 has 15 residues. The CDR3 is CASSIGQVISGELFF. The CDR3 DNA sequence: TGTGCCAGCTCGATTGGACAGGTGATCAGCGGGGAGCTGTTTTTT. Using reference TRBV18 and TRBJ2-2 for the parts outside the CDR3, the full variable domain is NAGVMQNPRHLVRRRGQEARLRCSPMKGHSHVYWYRQLPEEGLKFMVYLQKENIIDESGMPKERFSAEFPKEGPSILRIQQVVRGDSAAYFCASSIGQVISGELFFGEGSRLTVL.

The chain employs TRBV10-2 and TRBJ1-2; perhaps TRBD1 as D (6 bases). Germline V gene sequence: CDR1 WSHSY, CDR2 SAAADI. The CDR3 extends over 15 amino acids. V was shortened by 9 bases and J by 1 base, with 18 bases between the two germline ends. In DNA, the CDR3 is TGCGCCAGTAAGCCGGGACACCTGATTAACTATGGCTACACCTTC. This codes for CASKPGHLINYGYTF.

This sequence joins TRBV5-1 and TRBJ1-3; D is unclear. V shed 2 bases and J shed 4 bases, with 16 bases lying between them. Per the germline V gene, CDR1 is SGHRS and CDR2 is YFSETQ. The CDR3 contains 16 residues. The CDR3 region is CASSLAGPLRGNTIYF. For the CDR3, the DNA is TGCGCCAGCAGCTTAGCAGGTCCTCTGCGGGGAAACACCATATATTTT.

The chain uses TRBV19 and TRBJ2-7; 10 positions match TRBD2. CDR1 is LNHDA, CDR2 SQIVND, per germline (reference sequence). The CDR3 contains 14 residues. V lost 9 bases, J lost 1 base, and 6 bases stayed unmatched. In DNA, the CDR3 is TGTGCCAGCAATAGCGGGAGGCCGTCCTACGAGCAGTACTTC. As protein: CASNSGRPSYEQYF.

The chain links TRBV5-1 to TRBJ2-7; 7 positions agree with TRBD1. Germline lookup yields CDR1 SGHRS and CDR2 YFSETQ. J lost 5 bases, V lost 4 bases, and 9 bases had no gene match. The length of the CDR3 is 14 residues. The CDR3 bases are TGCGCCAGCAGCCCTCTGACAGGGCGGGACGAGCAGTACTTC. Encoded protein: CASSPLTGRDEQYF.

Points on this clone: Other DNA sequences from this sample encode an identical CDR3 as well. This chain's CDR3 is CASSIGTSGSYEQYF. The DNA of the CDR3 is TGTGCCAGTAGTATAGGGACTAGCGGTTCCTACGAGCAGTACTTC. The chain couples TRBV19 to TRBJ2-7; 10 bases line up with TRBD2. The trim removed 1 base at V and 1 base at J, leaving 1 base unmatched. This CDR3 contains 15 residues. CDR1 is LNHDA, CDR2 SQIVND, per germline (reference sequence).

Here the CDR3 reads CASKQEINEKLFF. CDR3 DNA: TGTGCCAGCAAACAGGAGATTAATGAAAAACTGTTTTTT. The rearrangement links TRBV2 to TRBJ1-4; D may be TRBD1 (5 bases). This CDR3 is 13 amino acids long. Germline CDR1 and CDR2: SNHLY and FYNNEI. V was pared by 7 bases and J by 4 bases, with 10 bases between.